Listed below are T cell receptor beta chains from one sample, sequenced in a study of blood T cell repertoires in COVID-19. Sequenced by immunoSEQ multiplex PCR; TCRdb stores in-frame clones only, minus some. In the table there are 200,000 to 250,000 clones, more than 85% of which are singletons. Sequencing was performed on PBMCs or T cells enriched from blood (not recorded which). The receptors were sampled from a woman between 45 and 65 years old who had recovered from COVID-19. Each CDR3 is given with its conserved first and last residue. A D gene is named only where the DNA matches it firmly. The listing skips clone size in some rows; elsewhere it reads once, few, many or a size class.

j_call | clone_size | d_call | v_call | cdr3_nt | cdr3_aa
TRBJ2-1 | NA | NA | TRBV30 | TGTGCCTGGAGTGCTAACAATGAGCAGTTCTTC | CAWSANNEQFF
TRBJ2-1 | NA | NA | TRBV12-2 | TGTGCAAGTCGCTTTTCGCTAGCCCTATGCACAGAGCCCTTAAGTGAGCAGTTCTTC | CASRFSLALCTEPLSEQFF
TRBJ1-1 | NA | NA | TRBV18 | TGTGCCAGCTCACCCATCGGACAGAACACTGAAGCTTTCTTT | CASSPIGQNTEAFF
TRBJ2-1 | NA | NA | TRBV12-3/TRBV12-4 | TGTGCCAGCACCCCCGGGAATTTCGGTGAGCAGTTCTTC | CASTPGNFGEQFF
TRBJ2-7 | few | TRBD1 | TRBV29-1 | TGCAGCGCGACTTCGACAGGGGACGAGCAGTACTTC | CSATSTGDEQYF
TRBJ2-3 | NA | NA | TRBV27 | TGTGCCAGCAGTTTATCATCCCTGGGGCGGACAGATACGCAGTATTTT | CASSLSSLGRTDTQYF
TRBJ2-3 | NA | NA | TRBV3-1/TRBV3-2 | TGTGCCAGCAGCCATTTGGAGGGGCTATGGACCTCCCGCTCCACAGATACGCAGTATTTT | CASSHLEGLWTSRSTDTQYF
TRBJ1-3 | once | TRBD1 | TRBV3-1/TRBV3-2 | TGTGCCAGCAGCTGGGACAGCTCTGGAAACACCATATATTTT | CASSWDSSGNTIYF
TRBJ2-7 | NA | NA | TRBV3-1/TRBV3-2 | TGTGCCAGCAGCCCCCGGGGGGCCTCCTACGAGCAGTACTTC | CASSPRGASYEQYF
TRBJ2-3 | NA | NA | TRBV5-1 | TGCGCCAGCAGACGTGAGGGAAGCGAGCTGGATACGCAGTATTTT | CASRREGSELDTQYF
TRBJ2-1 | NA | TRBD2 | TRBV28 | TGTGCCAGCAGTTTGGGTAGCGGGGGGTACAATGAGCAGTTCTTC | CASSLGSGGYNEQFF
TRBJ1-1 | NA | NA | TRBV14 | TGTGCCAGCAGCCAAGAGGTGTGGGACTCAGCCGAAGCTTTCTTT | CASSQEVWDSAEAFF
TRBJ1-2 | NA | TRBD1 | TRBV30 | TGTGCCTGGGGGGACAGCAGCTATGGCTACACCTTC | CAWGDSSYGYTF
TRBJ2-1 | NA | NA | TRBV19 | TGTGCCAGTAGTATTTCGGGAGAGGTAGAGCAGTTCTTC | CASSISGEVEQFF
TRBJ1-1 | few | TRBD1 | TRBV11-2 | TGTGCCACCCAACCTGGGACAGTGAACACTGAAGCTTTCTTT | CATQPGTVNTEAFF
TRBJ1-5 | NA | TRBD1 | TRBV19 | TGTGCCAGTACCAATCGACAGGGCCACAATCAGCCCCAGCATTTT | CASTNRQGHNQPQHF
TRBJ2-7 | NA | NA | TRBV18 | TGTGCCAGCTCACCATCCCGCGGCCGATGGGCCTACGAGCAGTACTTC | CASSPSRGRWAYEQYF
TRBJ1-4 | NA | NA | TRBV9 | TGTGCCAGCAGCGTTGGAGAGGGTAAAGGGACTAATGAAAAACTGTTTTTT | CASSVGEGKGTNEKLFF
TRBJ1-3 | NA | NA | TRBV28 | TGTGCCAGCAGTTTCAGGGCTAGTAGAAACACCATATATTTT | CASSFRASRNTIYF
TRBJ2-7 | few | TRBD1 | TRBV13 | TGTGCCAGCAGCGGACAGGGGGACGAGCAGTACTTC | CASSGQGDEQYF
TRBJ1-2 | NA | NA | TRBV10-3 | TGTGCCATCAGTGAGCGGGACACTCGTACCTATGGCTACACCTTC | CAISERDTRTYGYTF
TRBJ1-5 | NA | TRBD1 | TRBV19 | TGTGCCAGTATTCGGACAGGCTATAGCAATCAGCCCCAGCATTTT | CASIRTGYSNQPQHF
TRBJ2-7 | few | NA | TRBV12-5 | TGTGCTAGTGGTTTGACATACGAGCAGTACTTC | CASGLTYEQYF
TRBJ2-2 | once | NA | TRBV2 | TGTGCCAGCAGATGGGGCGTGGGTCTCGACCTCGGCGGGGAGCTGTTTTTT | CASRWGVGLDLGGELFF
TRBJ2-6 | NA | TRBD1 | TRBV29-1 | TGCAGCGTGCCCTTGACAGGGGGGGCGGGGGCCAACGTCCTGACTTTC | CSVPLTGGAGANVLTF
TRBJ2-7 | NA | TRBD1 | TRBV3-1/TRBV3-2 | TGTGCCAGCAGAAGCACCGGGACAGCCTCCTACGAGCAGTACTTC | CASRSTGTASYEQYF
TRBJ2-7 | NA | NA | TRBV28 | TGTGCCAGCAGTTTCCCGGGGTACTACGAGCAGTACTTC | CASSFPGYYEQYF
TRBJ2-1 | NA | TRBD2 | TRBV29-1 | TGCAGCGTTAAACAGCGGGAGAGGCACAATGAGCAGTTCTTC | CSVKQRERHNEQFF
TRBJ1-2 | NA | NA | TRBV29-1 | TGCAGCGTTGAAGTAGCGTCTGCCGACTATGGCTACACCTTC | CSVEVASADYGYTF
TRBJ1-1 | NA | NA | TRBV3-1/TRBV3-2 | TGTGCCAGCAGCCTGGGGGCGCGGGACACTGAAGCTTTCTTT | CASSLGARDTEAFF
TRBJ2-1 | NA | NA | TRBV5-1 | TGCGCCAGCAGCTTGTTAGCGCCGAGATTCAATGAGCAGTTCTTC | CASSLLAPRFNEQFF
TRBJ2-7 | NA | TRBD2 | TRBV28 | TGTGCCAGCAGTTCAGGCGGGAGTACGGGGCTGGGCGAGCAGTACTTC | CASSSGGSTGLGEQYF
TRBJ2-5 | NA | TRBD2 | TRBV5-1 | TGCGCCAGCAGCGGGACTAGCGGGAAAGGACTGGTGGAGACCCAGTACTTC | CASSGTSGKGLVETQYF
TRBJ1-2 | once | TRBD1 | TRBV18 | TGTGCCAGCTCACCACAGGGGGCGCAGGATGGCTACACCTTC | CASSPQGAQDGYTF
TRBJ2-1 | NA | NA | TRBV5-1 | TGCGCCAGCTCCCGTGGTGGGAGCTCCTACAATGAGCAGTTCTTC | CASSRGGSSYNEQFF
TRBJ1-1 | NA | TRBD1 | TRBV7-8 | TGTGCCAGCAGCGGCGGGCAGGGGGTTCGTCTAGGGACTGAAGCTTTCTTT | CASSGGQGVRLGTEAFF
TRBJ1-4 | NA | TRBD1 | TRBV5-6 | TGTGCCAGCAGCTTGGGGCAGGGGGATGAAAAACTGTTTTTT | CASSLGQGDEKLFF
TRBJ2-2 | once | NA | TRBV28 | TGTGCCAGCAGCCCATCCACCGGGGAGCTGTTTTTT | CASSPSTGELFF
TRBJ1-5 | NA | TRBD1 | TRBV19 | TGTGCCAGTAGACCTTTGGACAGGTCAGATAGTCAGCCCCAGCATTTT | CASRPLDRSDSQPQHF
TRBJ2-7 | NA | TRBD2 | TRBV7-6 | TGTGCCAGCAGCCCAATCCGGGGGGACTCCTACGAGCAGTACTTC | CASSPIRGDSYEQYF
TRBJ1-4 | NA | TRBD1 | TRBV29-1 | TGCAGTGGAATTCGACAGGGAAACGAAAAACTGTTTTTT | CSGIRQGNEKLFF
TRBJ2-3 | NA | NA | TRBV2 | TGTGCCAGCAGCTCGACTACGGCGGCGCAGTATTTT | CASSSTTAAQYF
TRBJ1-3 | NA | NA | TRBV28 | TGTGCCAGCAGTGGGACATCTGGAAACACCATATATTTT | CASSGTSGNTIYF
TRBJ1-5 | NA | NA | TRBV11-2 | TGTGCCAGCAGCTTAGGCACCGGGGGAAATCAGCCCCAGCATTTT | CASSLGTGGNQPQHF
TRBJ2-7 | few | NA | TRBV14 | TGTGCCAGCAGCCAAGACGTCGAGCAGTACTTC | CASSQDVEQYF
TRBJ2-6 | NA | NA | TRBV7-9 | TGTGCCAGCAGCTTAGAGCGCTCTGGGGCCAACGTCCTGACTTTC | CASSLERSGANVLTF
TRBJ2-7 | NA | TRBD1 | TRBV28 | TGTGCCAGCACTTCGACCAGGACAGGGGCCGGCGAGCAGTACTTC | CASTSTRTGAGEQYF
TRBJ1-2 | NA | TRBD1 | TRBV10-2 | TGCGCCAGCAGGAGAACAGGGGGACGCGATGGCTACACCTTC | CASRRTGGRDGYTF
TRBJ2-5 | once | TRBD2 | TRBV18 | TGTGCCAGCTCACCAGGCGGGAGGGTCCAAGAGACCCAGTACTTC | CASSPGGRVQETQYF
TRBJ2-2 | NA | TRBD2 | TRBV3-1/TRBV3-2 | TGTGCCAGCAGCCAAGGTGGACTAGCGGGACTGTTCGGGGAGCTGTTTTTT | CASSQGGLAGLFGELFF
TRBJ2-7 | NA | TRBD2 | TRBV4-1 | TGCGCCAGCAGCCAAGGGGAGGGATTGAAGGACGAGCAGTACTTC | CASSQGEGLKDEQYF
TRBJ1-3 | NA | NA | TRBV12-5 | TGTGCTAGTGGTTTGGTATCTGCCACAGACTCTGGAAACACCATATATTTT | CASGLVSATDSGNTIYF
TRBJ2-7 | few | NA | TRBV2 | TGTGCCAGCAGTGTGGCTAGCCGAGGCGAGCAGTACTTC | CASSVASRGEQYF
TRBJ2-1 | NA | TRBD2 | TRBV12-5 | TGTGCTAGTGGTTTGGTAATCGCGGGAGAGGACAATGAGCAGTTCTTC | CASGLVIAGEDNEQFF
TRBJ2-5 | NA | TRBD1 | TRBV25-1 | TGTGCCAGCAGTGGAATGATAGGGACAGGGTTGGGAGAGACCCAGTACTTC | CASSGMIGTGLGETQYF
TRBJ1-5 | NA | NA | TRBV18 | TGTGCCAGCTCACCAGCCTCCGTGGGGCGGCTCAATCAGCCCCAGCATTTT | CASSPASVGRLNQPQHF
TRBJ2-7 | NA | TRBD2 | TRBV7-2 | TGTGCCAGCAGCTTAAGCGGGGTAGCAGCCTACGAGCAGTACTTC | CASSLSGVAAYEQYF
TRBJ2-3 | NA | NA | TRBV30 | TGTGCCTGGGCCGGGGGGCGCCGCACAGATACGCAGTATTTT | CAWAGGRRTDTQYF
TRBJ2-7 | NA | NA | TRBV28 | TGTGCCAGCAGTTTGCAGGGGCGTTACTCCTACGAGCAGTACTTC | CASSLQGRYSYEQYF